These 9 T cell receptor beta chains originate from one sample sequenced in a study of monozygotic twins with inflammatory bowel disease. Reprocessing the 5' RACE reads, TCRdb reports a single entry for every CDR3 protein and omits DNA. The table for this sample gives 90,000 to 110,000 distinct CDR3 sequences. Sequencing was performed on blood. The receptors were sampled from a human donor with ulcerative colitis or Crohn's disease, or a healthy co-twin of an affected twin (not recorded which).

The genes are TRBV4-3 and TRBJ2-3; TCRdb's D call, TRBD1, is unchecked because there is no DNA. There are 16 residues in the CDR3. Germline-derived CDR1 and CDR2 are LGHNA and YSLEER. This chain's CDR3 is CASSQVGGGSQNTQYF.

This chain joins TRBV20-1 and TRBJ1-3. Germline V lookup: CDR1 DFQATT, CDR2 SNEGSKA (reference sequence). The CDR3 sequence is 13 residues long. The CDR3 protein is CSARDSSGNTIYF.

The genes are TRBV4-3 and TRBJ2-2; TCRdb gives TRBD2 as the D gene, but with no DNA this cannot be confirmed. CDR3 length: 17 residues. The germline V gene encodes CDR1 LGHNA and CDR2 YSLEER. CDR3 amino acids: CASSPTSGRAITGELFF.

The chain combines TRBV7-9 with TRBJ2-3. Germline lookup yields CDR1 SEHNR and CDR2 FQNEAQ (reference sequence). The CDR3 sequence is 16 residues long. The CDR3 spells CASSFSMADSTDTQYF.

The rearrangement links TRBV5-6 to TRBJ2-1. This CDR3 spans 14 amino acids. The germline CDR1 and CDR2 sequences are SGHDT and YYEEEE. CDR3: CASSREIQFNEQFF.

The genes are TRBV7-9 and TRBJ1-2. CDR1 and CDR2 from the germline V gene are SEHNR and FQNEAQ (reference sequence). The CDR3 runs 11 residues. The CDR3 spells CASSLGRGYTF.

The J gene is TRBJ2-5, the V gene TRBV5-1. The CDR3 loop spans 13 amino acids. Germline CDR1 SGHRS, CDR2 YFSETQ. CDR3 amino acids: CASSLEPEETQYF.

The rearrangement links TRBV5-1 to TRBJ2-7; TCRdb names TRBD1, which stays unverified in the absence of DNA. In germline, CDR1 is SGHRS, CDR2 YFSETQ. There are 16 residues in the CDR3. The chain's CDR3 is CASSLGRDRVPYEQYF.

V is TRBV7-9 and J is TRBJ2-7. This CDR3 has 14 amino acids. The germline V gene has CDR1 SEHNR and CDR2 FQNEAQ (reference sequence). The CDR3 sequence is CASTYPAASYEQYF.